Listed here are 29 T cell receptor beta chains from one sample, sequenced in a study of shared clonotypes between healthy human individuals (dated by TCRdb to 2018 to 2020). Library preparation employed the immunoSEQ multiplex PCR assay. The table was pulled from immuneACCESS by TCRdb, which kept in-frame rearrangements only. Such tables lose some clones; where checked, under half of the loss comes from unresolved V genes, and the rest has no known cause. This sample comprises around 1,000,000 clones, 70% to 85% of them detected only once. 0.85% to 1% of the sample is in the top ten clones. Sequenced input: memory CD4+ T cells from PBMCs. The intended sense of this specimen's cell subset or site label: CD45RA-negative fraction. These receptors were taken from a man younger than 35 in good health. Some clones in this sample may be carry-over from other donors' samples.

The J gene is TRBJ1-5, the V gene TRBV2; D not certain. The CDR3 has 13 amino acids. CDR1 and CDR2 (germline): SNHLY, FYNNEI. The germline V and J ends were trimmed by 3 bases and 6 bases, with 9 bases remaining between them. The CDR3 region is CASSDLGGQPQHF. The CDR3 DNA reads as TGTGCCAGCAGTGATCTCGGCGGTCAGCCCCAGCATTTT.

The V and J genes are TRBV12-5 and TRBJ2-1; D possibly uses TRBD1 or TRBD2 (5 bases each). V shed 0 bases and J shed 0 bases, with 12 bases lying between them. The CDR3 extends over 17 amino acids. Germline-derived CDR1 and CDR2 are LGHNT and FRNRAP. CDR3 in amino acids: CASGLVLGDLSYNEQFF. CDR3 DNA sequence: TGTGCTAGTGGTTTGGTACTGGGGGACCTCTCCTACAATGAGCAGTTCTTC.

The chain employs TRBV2 and TRBJ1-2; TRBD1 aligns across 8 bases. The junction had 13 bases not matched to a gene; V was cut back by 5 bases and J by 5 bases. CDR3 length: 16 residues. Germline-derived CDR1 and CDR2 are SNHLY and FYNNEI. CDR3 protein: CASSTGGSSLGYGYTF. The CDR3 nucleotides are TGTGCCAGCAGTACAGGGGGGAGTAGTCTTGGATATGGCTACACCTTC.

This clone was seen more than once but under ten times. The V gene is TRBV6-1, the J gene TRBJ1-1; D uncertain. Deletions cut 2 bases from V and 0 bases from J, with 4 bases between. Germline V gene lookup returns CDR1 MNHNS and CDR2 SASEGT. The CDR3 totals 13 residues. As DNA, the CDR3 is TGTGCCAGCAGTGAATGGGTGAACACTGAAGCTTTCTTT. Protein: CASSEWVNTEAFF.

This clone occurred a few times. This CDR3 is CASSQVGSTEAFF. CDR3 nucleotide sequence: TGTGCCAGCAGCCAAGTGGGGTCCACTGAAGCTTTCTTT. This chain joins TRBV14 and TRBJ1-1; the D is unclear. Germline lookup yields CDR1 SGHDN and CDR2 FVKESK. CDR3 length equals 13 residues. The V gene lost 1 base and the J gene lost 4 bases, with 7 bases spanning the gap. Full variable domain (rest looked up from reference TRBV14 and TRBJ1-1): EAGVTQFPSHSVIEKGQTVTLRCDPISGHDNLYWYRRVMGKEIKFLLHFVKESKQDESGMPNNRFLAERTGGTYSTLKVQPAELEDSGVYFCASSQVGSTEAFFGQGTRLTVV.

This clone occurred once. This chain connects TRBV28 to TRBJ1-1, with D perhaps matching TRBD1 (6 bases). The CDR3 has 16 residues. Per the germline V gene, CDR1 is MDHEN and CDR2 is SYDVKM. Trimming removed 6 bases from V and 3 bases from J, with 20 bases in between. The CDR3 DNA reads as TGTGCCAGCAGCCCAGTGGGGGCACAGGGAGACACTGAAGCTTTCTTT. As protein: CASSPVGAQGDTEAFF.

The CDR3 sequence: CASSFLRDKEFF. CDR3 sequence (DNA): TGTGCCAGCAGCTTTCTCCGGGACAAGGAGTTCTTC. The chain carries TRBV5-6 and TRBJ2-1; tentative D call: TRBD1 (6 bases). The CDR3 covers 12 residues. Germline-derived CDR1 and CDR2 are SGHDT and YYEEEE. The V end lost 2 bases, the J end lost 14 bases, and 14 bases lay between the germline ends. The full variable domain, its missing parts supplied by reference TRBV5-6 and TRBJ2-1, is DAGVTQSPTHLIKTRGQQVTLRCSPKSGHDTVSWYQQALGQGPQFIFQYYEEEERQRGNFPDRFSGHQFPNYSSELNVNALLLGDSALYLCASSFLRDKEFFGPGTRLTVL.

The chain combines TRBV29-1 with TRBJ2-5, with D tentatively TRBD2 (6 bases). Trimming removed 5 bases at V and 3 bases at J, with 10 bases between. The CDR3 has 12 amino acids. From germline, CDR1 is SQVTM and CDR2 ANQGSEA. The CDR3 DNA sequence: TGCAGCGTTCTTTCGGGAGAAGAGACCCAGTACTTC. Protein sequence: CSVLSGEETQYF.

A word on this clone: Other nucleotide sequences from this sample produce the same CDR3. This chain uses TRBV10-3 with TRBJ2-5, with D possibly TRBD1 on 6 matching bases. The CDR3 contains 15 residues. Trimming took off 2 bases at V and 1 base at J, with 11 bases between the two ends. Germline CDR1 ENHRY, CDR2 SYGVKD. The CDR3 is CAISEGQPSQETQYF. The CDR3 DNA reads as TGTGCCATCAGTGAGGGACAGCCCTCCCAAGAGACCCAGTACTTC.

Turning to this clone: At the DNA level, this CDR3 is encoded by other sequences in the same sample as well. The chain carries TRBV15 and TRBJ2-1; 7 bases are shared with TRBD2. Per the germline V gene, CDR1 is LNHNV and CDR2 is YYDKDF (reference sequence). V trimming: 5 bases; J trimming: 0 bases; junction bases outside the gene matches: 1. The CDR3 extends over 14 amino acids. CDR3: CATSRGSSYNEQFF. CDR3 sequence (DNA): TGTGCCACCAGCCGCGGGAGCTCCTACAATGAGCAGTTCTTC.

This chain links TRBV30 with TRBJ2-2, with 9 nucleotides matching TRBD2. From germline, CDR1 is GTSNPN and CDR2 SVGIG (reference sequence). This CDR3 contains 16 residues. The V segment lost 3 bases and the J segment 4 bases; nucleotides outside the gene matches: 9. This CDR3 reads CAWRGLAGRSTGELFF. CDR3 nucleotides: TGTGCCTGGAGAGGCCTAGCGGGGAGAAGCACCGGGGAGCTGTTTTTT.

The chain links TRBV7-9 to TRBJ2-3; 10 bases fit TRBD1. The CDR3 spans 17 residues. Trimming cost V 4 bases and J 2 bases; bases outside gene matches: 9. Germline V gene sequence: CDR1 SEHNR, CDR2 FQNEAQ (reference sequence). CDR3 loop: CASSSSQGQGFTDTQYF. The CDR3 region has the DNA TGTGCCAGCAGCTCGTCACAGGGACAGGGGTTCACAGATACGCAGTATTTT.

The rearrangement joins TRBV29-1 to TRBJ2-1; 8 nucleotides agree with TRBD2. The CDR3 totals 14 residues. V trimming: 6 bases; J trimming: 9 bases; junction bases outside the gene matches: 13. CDR1 and CDR2 (germline): SQVTM, ANQGSEA. CDR3 sequence (DNA): TGCAGCGTCAAACTAGCGGTCGGGCCGAGTGAGCAGTTCTTC. Protein product: CSVKLAVGPSEQFF.

The rearrangement joins TRBV30 to TRBJ2-7; a weak D match, TRBD2 (7 bases). V lost 7 bases and J 7 bases, leaving 17 bases between the germline ends. CDR3 length: 12 residues. Germline V gives CDR1 GTSNPN, CDR2 SVGIG (reference sequence). CDR3 residues: CASQRRGGEQYF. CDR3 nucleotide sequence: TGTGCCTCCCAACGGAGGGGGGGGGAGCAGTACTTC.

Here the CDR3 reads CASRKQGTLNTGELFF. CDR3 coding DNA: TGTGCCAGTAGAAAACAGGGGACCCTGAACACCGGGGAGCTGTTTTTT. J is TRBJ2-2 and V is TRBV19; 7 bases agree with TRBD1. The CDR3 loop spans 16 amino acids. Germline V gene lookup returns CDR1 LNHDA and CDR2 SQIVND (reference sequence). V lost 6 bases to trimming and J lost 1 base; unmatched junction nucleotides: 8. The whole variable domain, remainder taken from reference TRBV19 and TRBJ2-2, is DGGITQSPKYLFRKEGQNVTLSCEQNLNHDAMYWYRQDPGQGLRLIYYSQIVNDFQKGDIAEGYSVSREKKESFPLTVTSAQKNPTAFYLCASRKQGTLNTGELFFGEGSRLTVL.

The gene calls are TRBV18 and TRBJ2-6; D remains ambiguous. V was clipped by 0 bases and J by 0 bases, with 12 bases between them. CDR3 length: 18 amino acids. Per the germline V gene, CDR1 is KGHSH and CDR2 is LQKENI. CDR3 amino acids: CASSPPGYTFSGANVLTF. Written as DNA, the CDR3 is TGTGCCAGCTCACCACCGGGTTACACCTTCTCTGGGGCCAACGTCCTGACTTTC.

On this clone itself: This same CDR3 is encoded by further DNA sequences in the sample. The chain recombines TRBV19 with TRBJ2-1; D remains ambiguous. Germline values: CDR1 LNHDA, CDR2 SQIVND (reference sequence). The CDR3 runs 12 residues. V shed 3 bases and J shed 6 bases, with 6 bases lying between them. CDR3 DNA: TGTGCCAGTAGTATCTTGCGCAATGAGCAGTTCTTC. It yields the protein CASSILRNEQFF.

This clone appeared a few times. This chain uses TRBV6-6 with TRBJ2-7; D uncertain. Trimming removed 5 bases from V and 3 bases from J, with 5 bases in between. This CDR3 spans 11 amino acids. CDR1 is MNHNY and CDR2 is SVGAGI in the germline V gene (reference sequence). For the CDR3, the DNA is TGTGCCAGCAGTCCATACTACGAGCAGTACTTC. As protein: CASSPYYEQYF.

The chain couples TRBV5-4 to TRBJ2-2; 10 bases are a match to TRBD2. Looked up from germline, CDR1 is SGHNT and CDR2 is YYREEE (reference sequence). Losses at the gene ends were 6 bases for V and 8 bases for J; bases not matched to a gene: 13. This CDR3 has 16 residues. CDR3 sequence (DNA): TGTGCCAGCACCATGGGGAGTAGCGGGAGGTTTGGGGAGCTGTTTTTT. It encodes CASTMGSSGRFGELFF.

V usage is TRBV2 and J usage is TRBJ2-7; the D gene is possibly TRBD1 (5 bases). The CDR3 is 15 amino acids. V lost 6 bases and J 13 bases, leaving 28 bases between the germline ends. CDR1 is SNHLY, CDR2 FYNNEI, per germline. CDR3 residues: CASSGLMLRDTTSYF. Here the CDR3 DNA reads TGTGCCAGCAGCGGCCTTATGCTCAGGGATACAACGAGTTACTTC. Full variable domain (outside the CDR3, taken from reference TRBV2 and TRBJ2-7): EPEVTQTPSHQVTQMGQEVILRCVPISNHLYFYWYRQILGQKVEFLVSFYNNEISEKSEIFDDQFSVERPDGSNFTLKIRSTKLEDSAMYFCASSGLMLRDTTSYFGPGTRLTVT.

This chain links TRBV29-1 with TRBJ2-7; 7 nucleotides match TRBD2. The CDR3 is 13 residues long. CDR1 and CDR2 (germline): SQVTM, ANQGSEA. This CDR3 is CIGGRAGLYEQYF. The CDR3 region has the DNA TGCATTGGAGGGAGGGCCGGTTTGTACGAGCAGTACTTC.

The chain carries TRBV9 and TRBJ2-7; weak D call: TRBD2 (5 bases). V shed 1 base and J shed 1 base, with 12 bases lying between them. Germline CDR1 reads SGDLS; CDR2 reads YYNGEE. The CDR3 extends over 15 amino acids. CDR3 nucleotides: TGTGCCAGCAGCGTACAAGCGGTTGGTTCCTACGAGCAGTACTTC. This encodes CASSVQAVGSYEQYF.

This chain connects TRBV9 to TRBJ1-2, with a weak D call TRBD1 (5 bases). V was clipped by 4 bases and J by 4 bases, with 14 bases between them. The CDR3 contains 14 residues. Germline V gene data show CDR1 as SGDLS and CDR2 as YYNGEE. CDR3 bases: TGTGCCAGCAGCCGGACTGGGGGTTCCTATGGCTACACCTTC. Protein product: CASSRTGGSYGYTF.

This clone was seen a few times. The chain joins TRBV7-3 to TRBJ2-7, with D tentatively TRBD1 or TRBD2 (9 bases each). Between the trimmed V and J ends, which lost 5 bases and 1 base, there was a span of 36 bases. This CDR3 spans 22 amino acids. Germline V gene sequence: CDR1 SGHTA, CDR2 FQGTGA. The CDR3 loop is CASSHSLPRDRVISGSSYEQYF. CDR3 sequence (DNA): TGTGCCAGCAGCCACAGCCTACCCCGGGACAGGGTTATTAGCGGGAGTTCCTACGAGCAGTACTTC.

The chain recombines TRBV7-8 with TRBJ1-3; tentative D call: TRBD1 (5 bases). CDR3 length equals 15 residues. The V gene lost 5 bases and the J gene lost 1 base, with 12 bases spanning the gap. Germline CDR1 is SGHVS and CDR2 is FQNEAQ. DNA of the CDR3: TGTGCCAGCAGCCCTCAGGGAAGGTCTGGAAACACCATATATTTT. This codes for CASSPQGRSGNTIYF.

The chain combines TRBV29-1 with TRBJ2-3, with 8 bases matching TRBD1. The germline CDR1 and CDR2 sequences are SQVTM and ANQGSEA. V shed 5 bases, J shed 1 base, and the junction held 8 bases outside the gene matches. The length of the CDR3 is 15 residues. CDR3 sequence (DNA): TGCAGCGTTCCGGAAGACAGGGGTGGCACAGATACGCAGTATTTT. As protein: CSVPEDRGGTDTQYF.

Comments on this clone: The junction departs from germline at one end; a sequencing error may be responsible. The rearrangement links TRBV4-1 to TRBJ2-4; D may be TRBD1 or TRBD2 (5 bases each). This CDR3 has 13 amino acids. From germline, CDR1 is MGHRA and CDR2 YSYEKL. This CDR3 reads CASSQVAWDGLGF. The CDR3, as DNA: TGCGCCAGCAGCCAAGTGGCATGGGACGGCTTGGGTTTC.

This clone was recorded only once. This chain joins TRBV18 and TRBJ2-3; TRBD1 might be the D (5 bases). V lost 2 bases and J 4 bases, leaving 13 bases between the germline ends. The CDR3 length is 15 residues. Germline V gene lookup returns CDR1 KGHSH and CDR2 LQKENI. CDR3 in amino acids: CASSPITGRPDTQYF. The CDR3 bases are TGTGCCAGCTCACCAATTACAGGTCGGCCAGATACGCAGTATTTT.

This CDR3 is CSVAAGQGWDIQYF. The CDR3 DNA is TGCAGCGTTGCCGCGGGACAGGGGTGGGACATTCAGTACTTC. The rearrangement uses TRBV29-1 and TRBJ2-4; TRBD1 agrees at 10 bases. Germline-derived CDR1 and CDR2 are SQVTM and ANQGSEA. The CDR3 spans 14 residues. J was trimmed by 8 bases and V by 4 bases; bases with no gene match: 8.